The entry below describes one T cell receptor (beta chain). The antigen is undetermined. This is likely a read error, given that the CDR3 carries no conserved phenylalanine or tryptophan at its end. This sample was taken from a study of tumor-infiltrating lymphocytes in primary liver carcinoma. Across the whole study: Male and female patients aged 30 to 69 years made up the cohort. Study outcomes and limitations: In tumor-adjacent and tumor-blood pairs, overlap was lower than in tumor region pairs. Blood fell significantly below tumors in its top-250-clone fraction (p = 0.039).

Blood RNA came from unsorted whole blood; germline DNA was also extracted. Constant-region priming of 500 ng total RNA yielded TCR beta cDNA. What produced the TCR beta libraries was three nested multiplex PCR rounds using slightly modified ARM-PCR. MiXCR, applied by TCRdb to the multiplex PCR reads, yields one record per CDR3 protein. The table shows 320,000 or so distinct CDR3 sequences, with 60% to 80% occurring only once. This clonotype was obtained from a man between 35 and 55 years old with primary liver carcinoma and hepatitis B virus infection. The material sequenced was peripheral blood.

DNA for the CDR3: TGTGCTAGTGCCGCTGACATTTCCGGGGAGCTGTTTATT. This codes for CASAADISGELFI. This chain connects TRBV12-5 to TRBJ2-2, with D hard to call. CDR1 and CDR2 (germline): LGHNT, FRNRAP. Trimming shortened V by 7 bases and J by 6 bases, and 12 bases separated the two germline ends. This CDR3 is built from 13 residues.